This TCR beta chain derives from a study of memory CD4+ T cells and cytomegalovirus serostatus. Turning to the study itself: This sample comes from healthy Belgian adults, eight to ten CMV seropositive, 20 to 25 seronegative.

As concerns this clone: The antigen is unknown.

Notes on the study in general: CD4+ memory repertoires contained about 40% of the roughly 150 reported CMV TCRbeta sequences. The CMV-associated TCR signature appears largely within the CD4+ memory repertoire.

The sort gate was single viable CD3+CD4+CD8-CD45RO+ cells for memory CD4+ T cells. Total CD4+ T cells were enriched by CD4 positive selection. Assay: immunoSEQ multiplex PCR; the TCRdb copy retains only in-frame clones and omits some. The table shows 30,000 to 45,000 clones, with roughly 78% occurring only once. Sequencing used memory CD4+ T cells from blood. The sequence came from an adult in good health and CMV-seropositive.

CDR3 sequence reads: CASSPADQETQYF. DNA for the CDR3: TGTGCCAGCAGTCCAGCGGACCAAGAGACCCAGTACTTC. The gene calls are TRBV28 and TRBJ2-5; D might be TRBD2 (5 bases). CDR3 length: 13 amino acids. V was clipped by 5 bases and J by 0 bases, with 7 bases between them. The germline V gene encodes CDR1 MDHEN and CDR2 SYDVKM.